The T cell receptor beta chain under discussion was sequenced for a study of shared clonotypes between healthy human individuals. Study as a whole: Each donor's CD4 naive and CD4 memory cells filled three plates apiece, CD8 naive two, and CD8 memory one. Study-wide results and caveats: Although depth was large, rarefaction showed that sequencing of the sorted subsets was incomplete.

Germline lookup yields CDR1 MNHNS and CDR2 SASEGT. V was shortened by 5 bases and J by 3 bases, with 4 bases between the two germline ends. The CDR3 length is 11 residues. CD45RO-negative, CCR7-positively selected cells formed the naive CD8 fraction, excluding terminally differentiated effector memory CD45RA+ cells. Study donors comprised healthy, HIV-negative adults devoid of recent acute infection or vaccination. All of the donors resided in Nashville, Tennessee, and each was a Caucasian adult. Of note for this clone: No antigen is known for it.

Sequencing was performed with immunoSEQ multiplex PCR; in TCRdb, only in-frame clones are kept and a portion is missing. The sample yields about 750,000 clones, almost 95% seen once. The V call is TRBV6-1, the J call TRBJ1-1; no clear D gene. The receptor comes from a man aged 30 to 39 in good health. The sequenced material came from naive CD8+ T cells sorted from blood. Written as DNA, the CDR3 is TGTGCCAGCAGTTACGACACTGAAGCTTTCTTT. Protein sequence: CASSYDTEAFF.